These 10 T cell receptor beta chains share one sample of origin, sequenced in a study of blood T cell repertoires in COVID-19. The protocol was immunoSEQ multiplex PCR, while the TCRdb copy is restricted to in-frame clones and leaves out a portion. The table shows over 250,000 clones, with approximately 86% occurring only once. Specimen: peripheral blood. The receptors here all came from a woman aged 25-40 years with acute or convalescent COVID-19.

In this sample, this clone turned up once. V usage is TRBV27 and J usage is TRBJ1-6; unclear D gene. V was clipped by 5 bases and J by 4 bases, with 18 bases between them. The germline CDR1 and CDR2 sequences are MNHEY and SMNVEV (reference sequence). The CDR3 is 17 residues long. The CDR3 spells CASSESRVPPYNSPLHF. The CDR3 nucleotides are TGTGCCAGCAGTGAGTCGAGGGTGCCCCCTTATAATTCACCCCTCCACTTT.

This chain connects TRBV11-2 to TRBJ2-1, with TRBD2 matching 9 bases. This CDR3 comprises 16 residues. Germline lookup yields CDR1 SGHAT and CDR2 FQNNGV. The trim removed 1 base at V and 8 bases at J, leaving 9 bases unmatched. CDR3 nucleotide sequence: TGTGCCAGCAGCTTAGTCCTAGCGGGGTTCTTTGATGAGCAGTTCTTC. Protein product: CASSLVLAGFFDEQFF.

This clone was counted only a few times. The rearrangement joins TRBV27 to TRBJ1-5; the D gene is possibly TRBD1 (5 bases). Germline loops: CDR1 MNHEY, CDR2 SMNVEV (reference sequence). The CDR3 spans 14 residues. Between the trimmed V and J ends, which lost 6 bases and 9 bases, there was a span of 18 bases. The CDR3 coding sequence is TGTGCCAGCAGCCCAACAGGAACCCTTGGGCCCCAGCATTTT. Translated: CASSPTGTLGPQHF.

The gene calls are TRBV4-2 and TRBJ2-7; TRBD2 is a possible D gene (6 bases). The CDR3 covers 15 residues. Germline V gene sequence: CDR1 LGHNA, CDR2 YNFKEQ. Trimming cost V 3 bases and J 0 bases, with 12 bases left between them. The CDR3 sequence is CASSQTSGLSYEQYF. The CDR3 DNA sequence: TGTGCCAGCAGCCAGACTTCGGGACTCTCCTACGAGCAGTACTTC.

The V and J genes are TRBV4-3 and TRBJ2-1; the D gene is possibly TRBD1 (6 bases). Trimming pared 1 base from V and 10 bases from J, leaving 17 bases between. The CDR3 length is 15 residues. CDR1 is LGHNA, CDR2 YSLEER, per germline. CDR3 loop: CASSQVGSTGREQFF. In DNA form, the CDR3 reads TGCGCCAGCAGCCAAGTAGGAAGCACAGGGCGAGAGCAGTTCTTC.

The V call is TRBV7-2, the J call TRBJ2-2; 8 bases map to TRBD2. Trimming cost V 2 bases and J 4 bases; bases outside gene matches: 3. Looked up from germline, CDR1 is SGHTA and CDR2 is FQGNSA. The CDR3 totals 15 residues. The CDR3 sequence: CASSLTSGATGELFF. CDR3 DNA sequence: TGTGCCAGCAGCTTAACTAGCGGAGCCACCGGGGAGCTGTTTTTT.

The CDR3, as DNA: TGCGCCAGCAGCCAAGGGTCACTAGCCAATTCAGATACGCAGTATTTT. This encodes CASSQGSLANSDTQYF. The chain joins TRBV4-3 to TRBJ2-3, with D perhaps matching TRBD2 (6 bases). The CDR3 covers 16 residues. The V gene lost 1 base and the J gene lost 4 bases, with 15 bases spanning the gap. The germline gives CDR1 LGHNA, CDR2 YSLEER.

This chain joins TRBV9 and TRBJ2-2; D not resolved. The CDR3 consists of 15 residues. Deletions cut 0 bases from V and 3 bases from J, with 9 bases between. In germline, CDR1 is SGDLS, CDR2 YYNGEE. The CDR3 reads CASSVDVRDTGELFF. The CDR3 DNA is TGTGCCAGCAGCGTAGATGTCCGGGACACCGGGGAGCTGTTTTTT.

CDR3 DNA: TGTGCCTGGAGTATACTGACAGGGAGGACTGAAGCTTTCTTT. Protein: CAWSILTGRTEAFF. The rearrangement uses TRBV30 and TRBJ1-1; 7 positions agree with TRBD1. Germline V CDR1 and CDR2: GTSNPN, SVGIG (reference sequence). The CDR3 consists of 14 residues. V lost 2 bases and J lost 5; bases outside the gene matches: 8. Drawing the rest from reference TRBV30 and TRBJ1-1, the complete variable domain is SQTIHQWPATLVQPVGSPLSLECTVEGTSNPNLYWYRQAAGRGLQLLFYSVGIGQISSEVPQNLSASRPQDRQFILSSKKLLLSDSGFYLCAWSILTGRTEAFFGQGTRLTVV.

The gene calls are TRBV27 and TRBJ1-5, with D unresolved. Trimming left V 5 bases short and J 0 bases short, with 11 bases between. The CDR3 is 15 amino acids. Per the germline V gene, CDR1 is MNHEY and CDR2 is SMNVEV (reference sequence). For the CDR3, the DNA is TGTGCCAGCAGTGCCTCATTCTATAGCAATCAGCCCCAGCATTTT. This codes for CASSASFYSNQPQHF.